A single sample gave rise to the 8 T cell receptor beta chains below, sequenced in a study of beta chain features in type 1 diabetes. Reverse transcription of all isolated RNA meant that expressed TCRB transcripts were sequenced. Some clones are missing from TCRdb's copy, which holds only in-frame ones; the method was immunoSEQ multiplex PCR. This table has around 240,000 clones, under 70% appearing once. The specimen was naive CD4+ T cells from blood. These TCRs come from a man aged 30 to 39 in good health.

V usage is TRBV30 and J usage is TRBJ2-2; D could derive from TRBD1 or TRBD2 (5 bases each). Trimming took off 0 bases at V and 6 bases at J, with 8 bases between the two ends. Per germline, CDR1 GTSNPN and CDR2 SVGIG (reference sequence). The CDR3 loop spans 13 amino acids. Here the CDR3 reads CAWSVPGPGELFF. The CDR3 region has the DNA TGTGCCTGGAGTGTGCCGGGGCCCGGGGAGCTGTTTTTT. Based on the CDR3 plus reference TRBV30 and TRBJ2-2, the full variable domain is SQTIHQWPATLVQPVGSPLSLECTVEGTSNPNLYWYRQAAGRGLQLLFYSVGIGQISSEVPQNLSASRPQDRQFILSSKKLLLSDSGFYLCAWSVPGPGELFFGEGSRLTVL.

The chain employs TRBV29-1 and TRBJ2-7; D may be TRBD2 (6 bases). Germline loops: CDR1 SQVTM, CDR2 ANQGSEA. The V end was cut by 5 bases, the J end by 5 bases, with 10 bases between. The CDR3 is made up of 11 amino acids. This CDR3 reads CSVKEGHEQYF. As DNA, the CDR3 is TGCAGCGTTAAGGAGGGGCACGAGCAGTACTTC.

A single count supports this clone. The gene calls are TRBV7-2 and TRBJ1-1; weak D call: TRBD1 (5 bases). V lost 2 bases, J lost 4 bases, and 11 bases lay in between. The CDR3 covers 14 residues. Germline CDR1 and CDR2: SGHTA and FQGNSA. The CDR3 region has the DNA TGTGCCAGCAGCTTACGGGGGGTAGGCACTGAAGCTTTCTTT. Protein sequence: CASSLRGVGTEAFF.

The gene calls are TRBV29-1 and TRBJ1-4; unclear D gene. The CDR3 consists of 13 residues. Germline lookup yields CDR1 SQVTM and CDR2 ANQGSEA. V lost 4 bases to trimming and J lost 2 bases, with 8 bases between them. CDR3 in amino acids: CSVVVRTNEKLFF. The CDR3 nucleotides are TGCAGCGTTGTAGTGCGGACTAATGAAAAACTGTTTTTT.

This clone appeared a few times. The gene calls are TRBV29-1 and TRBJ2-1; D gene unclear. This CDR3 comprises 11 residues. With 4 bases removed from V and 7 bases from J, the gap between germline ends came to 8 bases. Germline CDR1 is SQVTM and CDR2 is ANQGSEA. CDR3 nucleotide sequence: TGCAGCGTTGGACCCACGAATGAGCAGTTCTTC. Protein: CSVGPTNEQFF.

V and J are TRBV7-7 and TRBJ2-1, with D uncertain. Germline CDR1 reads SSHAT; CDR2 reads FNYEAQ (reference sequence). Trimming left V 0 bases short and J 9 bases short, with 9 bases between. The CDR3 runs 13 residues. Here the CDR3 reads CASSLAGMSEQFF. In DNA form, the CDR3 reads TGTGCCAGCAGCTTAGCGGGGATGTCTGAGCAGTTCTTC.

This chain connects TRBV7-2 to TRBJ2-7, with D perhaps assigned TRBD1 or TRBD2 (5 bases each). V was trimmed by 1 base and J by 4 bases, leaving 14 bases between them. Per germline, CDR1 SGHTA and CDR2 FQGNSA. The CDR3 is 15 amino acids. CDR3 protein: CASSLEVRGPYEQYF. CDR3 DNA: TGTGCCAGCAGCTTAGAGGTGAGGGGCCCGTACGAGCAGTACTTC.

This clone was counted a single time. This sequence joins TRBV29-1 and TRBJ1-1; D gene uncertain. Germline V CDR1 and CDR2: SQVTM, ANQGSEA. This CDR3 spans 12 amino acids. The germline V and J ends were trimmed by 0 bases and 4 bases, with 6 bases remaining between them. The CDR3 nucleotides read TGCAGCGTTGAAGAATGGGGCACTGAAGCTTTCTTT. Translating it yields CSVEEWGTEAFF.